The clone carrying this T cell receptor beta chain appeared a few times. This record comes from a study of blood T cell repertoires in COVID-19. Study summary: Sources were T cells, B-cell-depleted T cells, or PBMCs; the material itself was cDNA or gDNA.

V lost 4 bases, J lost 4 bases, and 9 bases stayed unmatched. Germline lookup yields CDR1 SEHNR and CDR2 FQNEAQ (reference sequence). This CDR3 region has 16 residues. Sequencing used immunoSEQ multiplex PCR; TCRdb keeps in-frame clones, though not all of them. The profile shows around 230,000 clones, 88% of them singletons. The sequence was collected from a woman in her twenties or thirties who had recovered from COVID-19. Sequencing was performed on PBMCs or T cells enriched from blood (not recorded which). J is TRBJ1-5 and V is TRBV7-9; 8 nucleotides align to TRBD1. The CDR3: CASSSAATGVNQPQHF. CDR3 nucleotides: TGTGCCAGCAGCTCTGCTGCGACAGGGGTAAATCAGCCCCAGCATTTT.